The present entry profiles one TCR beta chain with its context. These data come from a study of blood T cell repertoires in COVID-19. For the study at large: Donors in the United States, Italy and Spain gave samples during acute or convalescent COVID-19. Sources were T cells, B-cell-depleted T cells, or PBMCs; the material itself was cDNA or gDNA.

The germline V and J ends were trimmed by 2 bases and 5 bases, with 10 bases remaining between them. The CDR3 sequence is 14 residues long. Germline V CDR1 and CDR2: MDHEN, SYDVKM. Under the authors' procedure: The authors estimated nucleated cell counts from reference gene primer amplification. Repertoires were generated with immunoSEQ multiplex PCR, while TCRdb's copy carries only in-frame clones and drops some. The DNA was the basis for D and trimming; V, J and clone size are from that table. The sample includes about 170,000 clones, around 76% seen only once; the top ten take about 8.4%. This TCR was sampled from a woman in her sixties or seventies with acute or convalescent COVID-19. The source material was peripheral blood. The chain links TRBV28 to TRBJ1-5; D is undetermined. This CDR3 is CASSLVGGDQPQHF. Here the CDR3 DNA reads TGTGCCAGCAGTTTAGTCGGCGGGGATCAGCCCCAGCATTTT.